Presented here are 20 T cell receptor beta chains from one specimen sequenced in a study of blood T cell repertoires in COVID-19. Produced via immunoSEQ multiplex PCR; TCRdb's table is partial and in-frame only. The sample lists 200,000 or so clones, 84% occurring once. What was sequenced was peripheral blood. These receptors all stem from a man aged 30 to 45 with active or convalescent COVID-19.

This clone has just a few counts. This chain links TRBV5-4 with TRBJ1-1; TRBD1 matches at 8 bases. The CDR3 has 15 residues. Germline V CDR1 and CDR2: SGHNT, YYREEE (reference sequence). J gave up 4 bases and V 0 bases, and 5 bases lay outside the gene matches. CDR3 amino acids: CASSLAPGGITEAFF. The CDR3 DNA reads as TGTGCCAGCAGCTTGGCCCCAGGGGGCATCACTGAAGCTTTCTTT.

The chain is built from TRBV3-1 (or the pseudogene TRBV3-2) and TRBJ1-5; the D gene is possibly TRBD1 (6 bases). The V gene's germline CDR1 is LGHDT and CDR2 YNNKEL (reference sequence). The CDR3 covers 16 residues. V lost 4 bases and J lost 1, with 14 bases in between. Here the CDR3 reads CASSPSDSSSNQPQHF. For the CDR3, the DNA is TGTGCCAGCAGCCCATCGGACAGTTCAAGCAATCAGCCCCAGCATTTT.

The rearrangement links TRBV10-2 to TRBJ1-2; TRBD1 matches at 7 bases. The CDR3 length is 16 residues. Looked up from germline, CDR1 is WSHSY and CDR2 is SAAADI. J lost 4 bases, V lost 6 bases, and 14 bases had no gene match. CDR3 protein: CASRVKQGEVFYGYTF. CDR3 nucleotides: TGCGCCAGCAGAGTCAAGCAGGGGGAAGTTTTCTATGGCTACACCTTC.

Of note for this clone: Other DNA sequences in this specimen translate into the identical CDR3. V is TRBV27 and J is TRBJ1-2, with a weak D call TRBD1 (5 bases). The CDR3 runs to 13 residues. Germline V CDR1 and CDR2: MNHEY, SMNVEV (reference sequence). V dropped 3 bases and J dropped 5 bases, with 10 bases sitting between them. The CDR3 DNA follows: TGTGCCAGCAGTTTGTCGGGGGGGTATGGCTACACCTTC. It yields the protein CASSLSGGYGYTF.

The chain uses TRBV12-3 or TRBV12-4 and TRBJ1-2; D might be TRBD1 (6 bases). The V end was cut by 3 bases, the J end by 7 bases, with 12 bases between. The CDR3 sequence is 13 residues long. CDR3 bases: TGTGCCAGCAGTTTGAGACAGGATGCTGGCTACACCTTC. Protein sequence: CASSLRQDAGYTF.

J is TRBJ2-2 and V is TRBV13, with a tentative D call TRBD1 (6 bases). Germline values: CDR1 PRHDT, CDR2 FYEKMQ (reference sequence). Trimming took off 8 bases at V and 5 bases at J, with 30 bases between the two ends. The CDR3 extends over 19 amino acids. This CDR3 is CASLSTGLDRLMRTGELFF. Here the CDR3 DNA reads TGTGCCAGCCTTTCGACGGGGCTCGACAGGTTGATGAGGACCGGGGAGCTGTTTTTT.

This rearrangement joins TRBV30 to TRBJ1-6, with 7 positions matching TRBD1. The CDR3 loop spans 15 amino acids. CDR1 and CDR2 from the germline V gene are GTSNPN and SVGIG (reference sequence). Trimming at V came to 3 bases and at J to 7 bases, leaving 9 bases not matched to a gene. DNA of the CDR3: TGTGCCTGGAGGCACTATCAGGGACAGAATTCACCCCTCCACTTT. Its protein is CAWRHYQGQNSPLHF. Combining the CDR3 with reference TRBV30 and TRBJ1-6 gives the whole variable domain SQTIHQWPATLVQPVGSPLSLECTVEGTSNPNLYWYRQAAGRGLQLLFYSVGIGQISSEVPQNLSASRPQDRQFILSSKKLLLSDSGFYLCAWRHYQGQNSPLHFGNGTRLTVT.

This chain uses TRBV12-5 with TRBJ2-6; D uncertain. In germline, CDR1 is LGHNT, CDR2 FRNRAP. This CDR3 comprises 14 residues. V was cut by 6 bases and J by 0 bases, with 6 bases left in between. The DNA of the CDR3 is TGTGCTAGTGGCCCCGGCTCTGGGGCCAACGTCCTGACTTTC. This sequence encodes CASGPGSGANVLTF.

The chain carries TRBV6-2 or TRBV6-3 and TRBJ2-4; 14 nucleotides match TRBD2. The germline V gene encodes CDR1 MNHEY and CDR2 SVGEGT. V lost 0 bases to trimming and J lost 9 bases; unmatched junction nucleotides: 4. This CDR3 contains 16 residues. The CDR3 nucleotides are TGTGCCAGCAGTTACTCCGGGACTAGCGGGAGCGGCATTCAGTACTTC. It specifies CASSYSGTSGSGIQYF.

The chain combines TRBV4-1 with TRBJ2-5; D may be TRBD1 (5 bases). V dropped 0 bases and J dropped 0 bases, with 11 bases sitting between them. Germline CDR1 MGHRA, CDR2 YSYEKL. The CDR3 contains 16 residues. DNA for the CDR3: TGCGCCAGCAGCCAAGAGTCGGACACTTACCAAGAGACCCAGTACTTC. Encoded protein: CASSQESDTYQETQYF.

A single count supports this clone. The V and J genes are TRBV7-9 and TRBJ1-3; no reliable D call. CDR3 length equals 14 residues. Germline CDR1 reads SEHNR; CDR2 reads FQNEAQ (reference sequence). V shed 6 bases and J shed 3 bases, with 12 bases lying between them. CDR3 amino acids: CASSSREVGNTIYF. The CDR3 DNA sequence: TGTGCCAGCAGTAGCCGGGAGGTTGGAAACACCATATATTTT. The complete variable domain, with remaining parts taken from reference TRBV7-9 and TRBJ1-3, reads DTGVSQNPRHKITKRGQNVTFRCDPISEHNRLYWYRQTLGQGPEFLTYFQNEAQLEKSRLLSDRFSAERPKGSFSTLEIQRTEQGDSAMYLCASSSREVGNTIYFGEGSWLTVV.

The V gene is TRBV5-1, the J gene TRBJ1-3; possible D gene TRBD1, 5 bases. The germline CDR1 and CDR2 sequences are SGHRS and YFSETQ. The CDR3 runs 15 residues. V dropped 4 bases and J dropped 4 bases, with 15 bases sitting between them. The CDR3 protein is CASSPIGGGGNTIYF. DNA of the CDR3: TGCGCCAGCAGCCCCATCGGCGGGGGGGGAAACACCATATATTTT.

The chain combines TRBV4-1 with TRBJ1-2, with no clear D. The germline V and J ends were trimmed by 4 bases and 0 bases, with 9 bases remaining between them. This CDR3 comprises 14 residues. The germline V gene has CDR1 MGHRA and CDR2 YSYEKL. The CDR3 DNA reads as TGCGCCAGCAGCCGAGCGGGCACTAACTATGGCTACACCTTC. This encodes CASSRAGTNYGYTF.

The rearrangement joins TRBV7-9 to TRBJ2-4; TRBD2 aligns across 7 bases. The CDR3 spans 15 residues. Trimming took 8 bases from V and 9 from J; bases not matched to a gene: 16. CDR1 SEHNR and CDR2 FQNEAQ come from the germline V gene (reference sequence). CDR3 residues: CASPPDTGGSTIQYF. CDR3 sequence (DNA): TGTGCCAGCCCGCCCGATACGGGGGGTTCCACCATTCAGTACTTC.

The chain uses TRBV11-2 and TRBJ2-3; D is possibly TRBD2 (5 bases). Trimming took 5 bases from V and 4 from J, leaving 19 bases between them. Germline V gene sequence: CDR1 SGHAT, CDR2 FQNNGV. This CDR3 is built from 16 residues. The CDR3 sequence is CASSPIGRVGADTQYF. CDR3 bases: TGTGCCAGCAGCCCCATTGGAAGGGTCGGGGCAGATACGCAGTATTTT.

This clone was detected only a few times. The genes are TRBV11-3 and TRBJ2-1; 11 bases match TRBD2. There are 17 residues in the CDR3. V was pared by 0 bases and J by 1 base, with 2 bases of the junction left unmatched. From germline, CDR1 is SGHNT and CDR2 YENEEA. The CDR3 coding sequence is TGTGCCAGCAGCTTAGATTTAGCGGGAGGGTCCTACAATGAGCAGTTCTTC. It yields the protein CASSLDLAGGSYNEQFF.

This sequence joins TRBV20-1 and TRBJ2-7; 9 bases match TRBD1. The CDR3 length is 16 residues. CDR1 and CDR2 from the germline V gene are DFQATT and SNEGSKA (reference sequence). V gave up 3 bases and J gave up 4 bases; unmatched junction bases: 13. Here the CDR3 DNA reads TGCAGTGCTAGTTTCCCTGGGACAGGGATTGCGTACGAGCAGTACTTC. It encodes CSASFPGTGIAYEQYF.

The genes are TRBV27 and TRBJ1-1; D may be TRBD1 (5 bases). Germline CDR1 and CDR2: MNHEY and SMNVEV (reference sequence). V lost 5 bases, J lost 0 bases, and 13 bases lay in between. The CDR3 sequence is 15 residues long. The CDR3 loop reads CASSPWGVMNTEAFF. The CDR3, as DNA: TGTGCCAGCAGTCCATGGGGGGTCATGAACACTGAAGCTTTCTTT.

This chain connects TRBV27 to TRBJ2-7; D remains ambiguous. V was pared by 2 bases and J by 5 bases, with 7 bases between. Germline-derived CDR1 and CDR2 are MNHEY and SMNVEV (reference sequence). CDR3 length: 12 residues. The CDR3 spells CASSLGPNEQYF. The CDR3 coding sequence is TGTGCCAGCAGTTTAGGGCCTAACGAGCAGTACTTC.

The chain is built from TRBV7-6 and TRBJ2-2; 10 bases line up with TRBD2. The germline gives CDR1 SGHVS, CDR2 FNYEAQ. The V segment lost 2 bases and the J segment 5 bases; nucleotides outside the gene matches: 8. This CDR3 is 17 amino acids long. CDR3 loop: CASSLQGSGRLTGELFF. CDR3 nucleotides: TGTGCCAGCAGCTTACAGGGTAGCGGGAGGTTAACCGGGGAGCTGTTTTTT.